This is a list of T cell receptor beta chains from one sample in a study of cytomegalovirus exposure and HLA in healthy donors. Data came from immunoSEQ multiplex PCR; TCRdb stores just in-frame clones and leaves some out. The table records 150,000 to 190,000 clones, around 82% of them present only once. The sample taken for sequencing was PBMCs. These receptors were obtained from a woman in her 50s in good health and CMV-seropositive. Each CDR3 is given without its conserved first and last residue.

V,CDR3
TRBV5-1,ASRDRAESNTEAF
TRBV4-3,ASSQTRGDNSPLH
TRBV19,ASFRGANYGYT
TRBV4-1,ASSPRGVSTDTQY
TRBV5-5,ASSYRDREVYEQY
TRBV19,ASSIVTGGNEQF
TRBV4-1,ASRESGGMGGEQY
TRBV4-2,ASSRIPQGDNSGELF
TRBV14,ASSRSRGSGNTIY
TRBV19,ASSIGQGRAGANVLT
TRBV10-3,AIRRGGAATDTQY
TRBV6-1,ASTSSAGLSYGYT
TRBV6-1,ASSFRQRDTDTQY
TRBV6-5,ASRNRAWGDTEAF
TRBV10-3,AISGTSGGGYEQY
TRBV12-5,ASGTSTSGRSYEQY
TRBV7-9,ASSLKTGLNEKLF
TRBV7-9,ASSLLPSARAYEQF
TRBV19,ASKPPGLAAGELF
TRBV19,ASMVQGSGANVLT
TRBV18,ASYPGWHSNQPQH
TRBV7-9,ASSTPRGGTTYEQY
TRBV19,ASRKDSYSNQPQH
TRBV2,ASTPARGNTIY
TRBV6-1,ASSVGAGINQPQH
TRBV6-4,ATSDGWF
TRBV12-1,ASSLYRGDQPQH
TRBV7-8,ASSRGLAGGRGELF
TRBV7-9,ASRGTGEETQY
TRBV6-5,ATQREVGGYT
TRBV15,ATSSTGPADTQY
TRBV5-1,ASSPGTGGSTEAF
TRBV2,ASREDSYGYT
TRBV10-3,AISEPGNEKLF
TRBV5-6,ASSEDRGSEAF
TRBV15,ATSRDTPYEQY
TRBV11-3,ASSPGTGYNEQF